Below are 20 T cell receptor beta chains sequenced from a single sample in a study of TIL therapy for anti-PD-1-resistant metastatic lung cancer. Specified time point: pre-treatment sample, taken before nivolumab and TIL therapy. The tumor samples were excised metastases, mostly pleural nodules or supraclavicular lymph nodes. This was the immunoSEQ v3 assay. The protocol was immunoSEQ multiplex PCR, while the TCRdb copy is restricted to in-frame clones and leaves out a portion. Among about 95,000 clones listed, around 71% were seen once. The sequences come from tumor tissue, collected at baseline. The receptors were sampled from a person aged 25-79 years with non-small cell lung cancer.

The sample holds a few counts of this clone. This chain uses TRBV2 with TRBJ1-6, with D hard to call. The V end lost 4 bases, the J end lost 5 bases, and 9 bases lay between the germline ends. CDR1 and CDR2 (germline): SNHLY, FYNNEI. The CDR3 has 14 amino acids. For the CDR3, the DNA is TGTGCCAGCAGTGCGTTCGGGGATAATTCACCCCTCCACTTT. This gives the protein CASSAFGDNSPLHF.

The chain is built from TRBV27 and TRBJ1-2; 9 nucleotides align to TRBD1. Germline CDR1 MNHEY, CDR2 SMNVEV (reference sequence). The CDR3 loop spans 13 amino acids. V gave up 2 bases and J gave up 7 bases; unmatched junction bases: 2. The CDR3 spells CASSLTGGTGYTF. The DNA of the CDR3 is TGTGCCAGCAGTTTAACAGGGGGCACTGGCTACACCTTC.

V usage is TRBV4-2 and J usage is TRBJ1-4; D unresolved. Trimming took off 0 bases at V and 8 bases at J, with 16 bases between the two ends. CDR3 size: 16 residues. Germline V CDR1 and CDR2: LGHNA, YNFKEQ. CDR3 in amino acids: CASSQEGSGVGEKLFF. The DNA of the CDR3 is TGTGCCAGCAGCCAAGAAGGAAGCGGGGTTGGAGAAAAACTGTTTTTT.

The chain uses TRBV19 and TRBJ2-4; 11 nucleotides line up with TRBD2. The V segment lost 5 bases and the J segment 0 bases; nucleotides outside the gene matches: 12. CDR1 LNHDA and CDR2 SQIVND come from the germline V gene (reference sequence). The CDR3 is made up of 19 amino acids. CDR3 nucleotide sequence: TGTGCCAGTAGTCCGAGAACGGGACTAGCGGAACTAGCCAAAAACATTCAGTACTTC. It yields the protein CASSPRTGLAELAKNIQYF.

The J gene is TRBJ1-6, the V gene TRBV6-5, with D unclear. Trimming pared 6 bases from V and 7 bases from J, leaving 13 bases between. Germline V CDR1 and CDR2: MNHEY, SVGAGI. The length of the CDR3 is 14 residues. CDR3 protein: CASRDWAENSPLHF. DNA of the CDR3: TGTGCCAGCAGGGATTGGGCAGAGAATTCACCCCTCCACTTT.

V gene TRBV5-5 combines with J gene TRBJ1-4, with TRBD1 matching 9 bases. Trimming took 4 bases from V and 7 from J; bases not matched to a gene: 8. The length of the CDR3 is 15 residues. Germline V gene sequence: CDR1 SGHKS, CDR2 YYEKEE (reference sequence). The CDR3 protein is CASSPLGTGSEKLFF. The CDR3, as DNA: TGTGCCAGCAGCCCTCTAGGGACAGGGAGTGAAAAACTGTTTTTT.

This clone is a singleton in its sample. This chain joins TRBV7-2 and TRBJ2-2; no reliable D call. Looked up from germline, CDR1 is SGHTA and CDR2 is FQGNSA. The V end was cut by 1 base, the J end by 0 bases, with 6 bases between. The CDR3 is made up of 15 amino acids. Here the CDR3 reads CASSLDLANTGELFF. In nucleotides, the CDR3 is TGTGCCAGCAGCTTAGATCTTGCGAACACCGGGGAGCTGTTTTTT.

The chain has TRBV28 and TRBJ1-2; D call uncertain. Looked up from germline, CDR1 is MDHEN and CDR2 is SYDVKM. The CDR3 totals 15 residues. The germline V and J ends were trimmed by 3 bases and 4 bases, with 15 bases remaining between them. This chain's CDR3 is CASSFHSQTLYGYTF. The CDR3, as DNA: TGTGCCAGCAGTTTTCACAGCCAGACCCTCTATGGCTACACCTTC.

The chain recombines TRBV6-2 or TRBV6-3 with TRBJ1-2, with 10 bases fitting TRBD1. This CDR3 comprises 16 residues. Losses at the gene ends were 5 bases for V and 1 base for J; bases not matched to a gene: 7. Germline V gene sequence: CDR1 MNHEY, CDR2 SVGEGT. The CDR3 nucleotides are TGTGCCAGCAGTCGTCCCGGGACAGGGGATAACTATGGCTACACCTTC. Protein sequence: CASSRPGTGDNYGYTF.

A few counts support this clone. The chain is built from TRBV7-6 and TRBJ2-3, with a possible D match to TRBD1 (5 bases). Trimming removed 4 bases from V and 2 bases from J, with 25 bases in between. The germline V gene encodes CDR1 SGHVS and CDR2 FNYEAQ. This CDR3 is built from 19 residues. The CDR3 loop reads CASSSLMGTALGPTDTQYF. The CDR3 bases are TGTGCCAGCAGCTCTCTTATGGGAACAGCCCTGGGGCCCACAGATACGCAGTATTTT.

This clone was seen a single time. CDR3 amino acids: CASSYSPDSSIYSNQPQHF. CDR3 DNA: TGTGCCAGCAGTTATTCCCCGGACAGTTCCATTTATAGCAATCAGCCCCAGCATTTT. The chain couples TRBV6-2 or TRBV6-3 to TRBJ1-5, with a tentative D call TRBD1 (6 bases). The germline V gene has CDR1 MNHEY and CDR2 SVGEGT. The V and J ends lost 3 bases and 0 bases respectively, with 21 bases between them. CDR3 length equals 19 residues.

This clone was counted a single time. The chain uses TRBV6-2 or TRBV6-3 and TRBJ2-7, with 11 bases lining up with TRBD2. Trimming at V came to 7 bases and at J to 2 bases, leaving 4 bases not matched to a gene. The CDR3 is 14 amino acids. Germline CDR1 MNHEY, CDR2 SVGEGT. CDR3 region: CASNPSGGTYEQYF. The CDR3, as DNA: TGTGCCAGCAACCCTAGCGGGGGGACCTACGAGCAGTACTTC.

This clone was picked up a small number of times. This chain links TRBV4-3 with TRBJ2-2; D may be TRBD2 (6 bases). The CDR3 sequence is 15 residues long. V dropped 1 base and J dropped 7 bases, with 13 bases sitting between them. CDR1 LGHNA and CDR2 YSLEER come from the germline V gene. The CDR3 sequence is CASSQGTKTNGELFF. In DNA form, the CDR3 reads TGCGCCAGCAGCCAAGGGACTAAAACCAACGGGGAGCTGTTTTTT.

J is TRBJ2-1 and V is TRBV28; D unclear. V was clipped by 4 bases and J by 5 bases, with 6 bases between them. CDR1 is MDHEN and CDR2 is SYDVKM in the germline V gene. This CDR3 is 12 amino acids long. The CDR3 sequence is CASSSPNNEQFF. The CDR3 region has the DNA TGTGCCAGCAGTTCCCCCAACAATGAGCAGTTCTTC. Complete variable domain (other parts from reference TRBV28 and TRBJ2-1): DVKVTQSSRYLVKRTGEKVFLECVQDMDHENMFWYRQDPGLGLRLIYFSYDVKMKEKGDIPEGYSVSREKKERFSLILESASTNQTSMYLCASSSPNNEQFFGPGTRLTVL.

The rearrangement joins TRBV7-8 to TRBJ1-2; D ambiguous. The CDR3 is 13 residues long. The germline V gene has CDR1 SGHVS and CDR2 FQNEAQ. V was cut by 5 bases and J by 2 bases, with 9 bases left in between. CDR3 protein: CASSASGNYGYTF. For the CDR3, the DNA is TGTGCCAGCAGCGCGTCCGGGAACTATGGCTACACCTTC.

V is TRBV4-1 and J is TRBJ2-3; 10 positions match TRBD2. V shed 4 bases, J shed 0 bases, and the junction held 10 bases outside the gene matches. Germline-derived CDR1 and CDR2 are MGHRA and YSYEKL. This CDR3 contains 18 residues. This chain's CDR3 is CASSRGLAGDPSTDTQYF. The CDR3, as DNA: TGCGCCAGCAGCCGGGGGCTAGCGGGGGACCCTAGCACAGATACGCAGTATTTT.

This clone has only a few counts. The V gene is TRBV29-1, the J gene TRBJ2-2, with 10 bases lining up with TRBD1. The CDR3 has 16 amino acids. The J segment lost 3 bases and the V segment lost 4 bases, leaving 8 bases of the junction unmatched. The germline V gene has CDR1 SQVTM and CDR2 ANQGSEA. The CDR3 protein is CSVVPLDRGYTGELFF. CDR3 nucleotides: TGCAGCGTTGTCCCTCTGGACAGGGGGTACACCGGGGAGCTGTTTTTT.

The V gene is TRBV5-4, the J gene TRBJ2-7; 9 bases line up with TRBD1. V was pared by 2 bases and J by 7 bases, with 7 bases of the junction left unmatched. The CDR3 spans 14 residues. Per the germline V gene, CDR1 is SGHNT and CDR2 is YYREEE (reference sequence). The CDR3 spells CASSLGQGMGEQYF. CDR3 nucleotides: TGTGCCAGCAGCTTAGGACAGGGGATGGGGGAGCAGTACTTC.

This clone was seen repeatedly, ten times or more. The chain couples TRBV28 to TRBJ2-5; 8 bases align to TRBD2. Germline V gene sequence: CDR1 MDHEN, CDR2 SYDVKM. V was clipped by 6 bases and J by 2 bases; unmatched bases: 11. CDR3 length: 16 residues. The CDR3 sequence: CASRKLAGSLQETQYF. The CDR3 coding sequence is TGTGCCAGCAGGAAGTTAGCGGGATCCCTTCAAGAGACCCAGTACTTC.

The chain couples TRBV19 to TRBJ2-7; 8 bases match TRBD1. Trimming cost V 1 base and J 2 bases; bases outside gene matches: 13. There are 18 residues in the CDR3. CDR1 LNHDA and CDR2 SQIVND come from the germline V gene (reference sequence). CDR3 sequence (DNA): TGTGCCAGTAGTATAGTTCTTCAGGTGGGACAGGAGACCTACGAGCAGTACTTC. Translation: CASSIVLQVGQETYEQYF.